The clone carrying this TCR beta chain was detected only a few times. The antigen remains unidentified. This entry belongs to a study of OX40 agonist ivuxolimab in advanced cancers. Study-level results: In CD8+ T cells, expanded clones were on average more numerous than in CD4+.

The repertoire was sequenced with immunoSEQ multiplex PCR; TCRdb's copy has only in-frame clones and lacks some. In the table there are roughly 71,000 clones, 85% of which are singletons. The source of this sequence is an adult with an advanced solid tumor such as melanoma, head and neck, liver or kidney cancer. The input for sequencing was CD4+ or CD8+ T cells sorted from blood, taken in a trial of the OX40 agonist ivuxolimab.

The DNA of the CDR3 is TGTGCCAGCAGTGTGGAAGGGGTCCTGGGTGGAAACACCATATATTTT. Protein: CASSVEGVLGGNTIYF. This sequence joins TRBV2 and TRBJ1-3; D is perhaps TRBD1 (5 bases). Germline V gene data show CDR1 as SNHLY and CDR2 as FYNNEI. This CDR3 is 16 amino acids long. The germline V and J ends were trimmed by 4 bases and 3 bases, with 16 bases remaining between them.